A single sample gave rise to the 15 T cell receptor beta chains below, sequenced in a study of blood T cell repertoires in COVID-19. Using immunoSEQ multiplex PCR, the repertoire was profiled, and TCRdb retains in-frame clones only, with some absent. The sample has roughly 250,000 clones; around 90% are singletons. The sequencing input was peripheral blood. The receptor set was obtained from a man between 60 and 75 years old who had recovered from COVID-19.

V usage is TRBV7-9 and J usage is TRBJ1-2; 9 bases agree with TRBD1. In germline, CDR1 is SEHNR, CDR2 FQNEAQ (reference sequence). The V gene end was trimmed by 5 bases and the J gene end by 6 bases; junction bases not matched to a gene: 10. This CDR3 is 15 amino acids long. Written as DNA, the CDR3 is TGTGCCAGCAGCAGGCCGGGACAGGGCCTTCATGGCTACACCTTC. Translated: CASSRPGQGLHGYTF.

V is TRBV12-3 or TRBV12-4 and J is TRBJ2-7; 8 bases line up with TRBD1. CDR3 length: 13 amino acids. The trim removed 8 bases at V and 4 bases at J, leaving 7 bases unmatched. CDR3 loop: CASSGQALYEQYF. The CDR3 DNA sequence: TGTGCCAGCTCGGGACAGGCTCTATACGAGCAGTACTTC.

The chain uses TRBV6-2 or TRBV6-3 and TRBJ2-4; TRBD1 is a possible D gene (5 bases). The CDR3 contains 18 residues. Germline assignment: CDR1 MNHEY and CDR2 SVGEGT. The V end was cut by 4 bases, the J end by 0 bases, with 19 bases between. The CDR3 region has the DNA TGTGCCAGCAGTTTATCCAAGGGGTCGCAGGGAGCCAAAAACATTCAGTACTTC. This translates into CASSLSKGSQGAKNIQYF.

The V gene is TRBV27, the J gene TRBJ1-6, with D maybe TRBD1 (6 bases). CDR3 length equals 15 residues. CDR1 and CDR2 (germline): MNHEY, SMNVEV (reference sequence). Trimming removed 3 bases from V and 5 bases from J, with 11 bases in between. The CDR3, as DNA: TGTGCCAGCAGTTTCCAACAGGGAGATAATTCACCCCTCCACTTT. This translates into CASSFQQGDNSPLHF.

CDR3 sequence reads: CASSRRDSRETQYF. The CDR3, as DNA: TGTGCCAGCAGCAGGAGGGACAGTCGGGAGACCCAGTACTTC. V is TRBV3-1 (or the pseudogene TRBV3-2) and J is TRBJ2-5, with a weak D call TRBD1 (7 bases). V was clipped by 5 bases and J by 5 bases, with 15 bases between them. Germline CDR1 LGHDT, CDR2 YNNKEL (reference sequence). CDR3 length: 14 residues.

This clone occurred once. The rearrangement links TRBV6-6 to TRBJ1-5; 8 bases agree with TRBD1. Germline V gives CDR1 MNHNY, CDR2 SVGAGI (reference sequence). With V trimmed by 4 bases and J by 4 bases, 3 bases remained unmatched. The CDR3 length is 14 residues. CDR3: CASSLTGGNQPQHF. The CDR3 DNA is TGTGCCAGCAGTTTAACAGGGGGAAATCAGCCCCAGCATTTT.

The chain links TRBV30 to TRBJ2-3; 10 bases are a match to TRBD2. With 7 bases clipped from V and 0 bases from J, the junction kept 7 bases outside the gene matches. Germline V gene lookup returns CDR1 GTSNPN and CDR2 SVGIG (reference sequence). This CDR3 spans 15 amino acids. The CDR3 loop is CASFLAGVSTDTQYF. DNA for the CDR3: TGTGCCTCCTTCCTAGCGGGGGTTAGCACAGATACGCAGTATTTT.

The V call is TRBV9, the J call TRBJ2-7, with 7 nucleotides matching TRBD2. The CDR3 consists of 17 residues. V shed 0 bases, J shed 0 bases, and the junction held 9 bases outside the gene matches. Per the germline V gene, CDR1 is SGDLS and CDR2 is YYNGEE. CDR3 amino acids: CASSVAWGGLSSYEQYV. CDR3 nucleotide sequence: TGTGCCAGCAGCGTAGCTTGGGGGGGGTTGAGCTCCTACGAGCAGTACGTC.

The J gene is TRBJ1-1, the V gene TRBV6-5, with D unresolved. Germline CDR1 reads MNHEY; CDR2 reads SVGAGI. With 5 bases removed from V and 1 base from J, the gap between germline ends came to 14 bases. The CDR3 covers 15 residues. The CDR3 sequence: CASSSTLERNTEAFF. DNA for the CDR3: TGTGCCAGCAGTAGCACCCTTGAGAGGAACACTGAAGCTTTCTTT.

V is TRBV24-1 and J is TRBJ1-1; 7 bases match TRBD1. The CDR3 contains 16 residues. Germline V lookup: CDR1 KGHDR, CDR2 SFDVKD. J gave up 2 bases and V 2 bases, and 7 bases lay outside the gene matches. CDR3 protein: CATSDSGRGANTEAFF. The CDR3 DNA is TGTGCCACCAGTGATTCGGGCAGGGGGGCAAACACTGAAGCTTTCTTT.

CDR3 DNA: TGTGCCAGCAGTCCACAGGGAGGCAATCAGCCCCAGCATTTT. This gives the protein CASSPQGGNQPQHF. The chain joins TRBV6-5 to TRBJ1-5; possible D gene TRBD1, 6 bases. V gave up 5 bases and J gave up 2 bases, with 10 bases separating them. This CDR3 has 14 residues. The V gene's germline CDR1 is MNHEY and CDR2 SVGAGI.

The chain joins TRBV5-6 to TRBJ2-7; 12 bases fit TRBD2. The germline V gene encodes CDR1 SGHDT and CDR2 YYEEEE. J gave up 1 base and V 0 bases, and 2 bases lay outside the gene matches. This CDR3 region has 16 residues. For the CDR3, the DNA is TGTGCCAGCAGCTTGGGGCTAGCGGGGGGGTCCTACGAGCAGTACGTC. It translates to CASSLGLAGGSYEQYV.

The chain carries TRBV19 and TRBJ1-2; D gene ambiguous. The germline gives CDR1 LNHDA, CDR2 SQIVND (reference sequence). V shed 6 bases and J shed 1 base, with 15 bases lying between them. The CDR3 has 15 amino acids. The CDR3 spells CASSPLAAGNYGYTF. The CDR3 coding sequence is TGTGCCAGTAGCCCCCTCGCAGCGGGTAACTATGGCTACACCTTC.

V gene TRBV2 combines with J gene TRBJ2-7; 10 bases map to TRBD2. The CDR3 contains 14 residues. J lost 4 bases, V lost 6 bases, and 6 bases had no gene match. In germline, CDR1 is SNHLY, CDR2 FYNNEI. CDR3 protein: CASSPSGGVYEQYF. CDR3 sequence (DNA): TGTGCCAGCAGCCCTAGCGGGGGAGTGTACGAGCAGTACTTC. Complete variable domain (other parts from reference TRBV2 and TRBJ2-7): EPEVTQTPSHQVTQMGQEVILRCVPISNHLYFYWYRQILGQKVEFLVSFYNNEISEKSEIFDDQFSVERPDGSNFTLKIRSTKLEDSAMYFCASSPSGGVYEQYFGPGTRLTVT.

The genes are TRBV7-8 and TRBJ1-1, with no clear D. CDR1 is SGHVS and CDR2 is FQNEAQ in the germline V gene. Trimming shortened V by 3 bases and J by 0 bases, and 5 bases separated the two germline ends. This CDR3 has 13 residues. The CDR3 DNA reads TGTGCCAGCAGCTTCACTATGAACACTGAAGCTTTCTTT. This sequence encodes CASSFTMNTEAFF. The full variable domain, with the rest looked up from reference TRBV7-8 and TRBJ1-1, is GAGVSQSPRYKVAKRGQDVALRCDPISGHVSLFWYQQALGQGPEFLTYFQNEAQLDKSGLPSDRFFAERPEGSVSTLKIQRTQQEDSAVYLCASSFTMNTEAFFGQGTRLTVV.